The entry below gives a single TCR beta chain sequence along with its context. Its antigen is unknown. One base away there is no much larger clone; base qualities are not given. V loses 5 bases, J loses 9 bases, and the germline ends lie 14 bases apart. The germline V gene yields SGHTA for CDR1 and FQGTGA for CDR2. There are 13 amino acids in the CDR3, from cysteine to phenylalanine inclusive. Solely the CDR3 DNA is kept, with 39 bases framed from the first base. The sample comes from a study of response to subunit inactivated influenza vaccine (dated by TCRdb to 2016 to 2019). Looking at the study overall: Deep quantitative profiling of the T cell receptor repertoire was used in the study to follow responses to a trivalent subunit inactivated influenza vaccine. What the authors observed across the whole study: The authors proposed that each seasonal influenza vaccination may bring in only a limited number of new T cells.

The library was built by means of RT-PCR. TCRdb shows the sequencer as Illumina HiSeq 2500. TCRdb reran the public reads through fastp at Q25 and MiXCR, keeping productive beta chains. Entries that share a CDR3 protein sequence are merged under the most common genes and DNA. A total of 650,000 to 800,000 distinct CDR3 sequences appear in this sample, approximately 15% of them only once. The top ten constitute around 7.3% of the sample. The TCR comes from a man aged 50 to 60 who received an inactivated influenza vaccine. Donor details come from another sample of the same person, matched by shared clones. Sequenced material: PBMCs from blood, taken less than 15 days before vaccination. This chain joins TRBV7-3 to TRBJ2-1, and TRBD2 may be the D gene, going by 5 matching bases. The sequence in DNA is TGTGCCAGCAGCCTCGGGTTGGGAGCTGAGCAGTTCTTC. The resulting protein is CASSLGLGAEQFF.